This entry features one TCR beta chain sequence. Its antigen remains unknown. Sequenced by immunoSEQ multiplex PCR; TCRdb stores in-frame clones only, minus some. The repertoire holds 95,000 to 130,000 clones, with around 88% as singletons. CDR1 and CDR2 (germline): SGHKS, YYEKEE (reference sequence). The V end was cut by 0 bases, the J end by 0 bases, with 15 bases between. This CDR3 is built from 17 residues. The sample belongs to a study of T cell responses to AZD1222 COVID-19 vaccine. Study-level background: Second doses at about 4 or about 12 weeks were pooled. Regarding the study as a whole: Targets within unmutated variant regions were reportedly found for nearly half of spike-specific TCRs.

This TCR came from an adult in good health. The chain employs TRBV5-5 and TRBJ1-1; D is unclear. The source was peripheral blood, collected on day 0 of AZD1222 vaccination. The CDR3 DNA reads TGTGCCAGCAGCTTGGCAGGACCACAACTAATGAACACTGAAGCTTTCTTT. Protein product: CASSLAGPQLMNTEAFF.